This passage covers 5 T cell receptor beta chains from one sample sequenced in a study of T cells in Graves' hyperthyroidism and ophthalmopathy. TCR beta CDR3 regions were amplified from RNA. The TCR CDR3 first-round RT-PCR relied on the HTBI primer set. One entry per CDR3 protein, called by TCRdb with MiXCR from the multiplex PCR reads. The table records about 500,000 distinct CDR3 sequences, around 50% of them present only once. Source material: peripheral blood or thyroid tissue (not recorded which). Receptors originate from an adult woman with Graves' disease, either hyperthyroidism or ophthalmopathy (not recorded which).

With respect to this clonotype: Since a much larger clone is just one base distant, this may be a read error. This sequence joins TRBV11-3 and TRBJ2-2, with D possibly TRBD1 on 7 matching bases. Germline CDR1 is SGHNT and CDR2 is YENEEA. This CDR3 has 14 amino acids. CDR3: CASKGGTNTGGLFF. The CDR3 coding sequence is TGTGCCAGCAAAGGGGGCACGAACACCGGGGGGCTGTTTTTT. Full variable domain (missing parts from reference TRBV11-3 and TRBJ2-2): EAGVVQSPRYKIIEKKQPVAFWCNPISGHNTLYWYLQNLGQGPELLIRYENEEAVDDSQLPKDRFSAERLKGVDSTLKIQPAELGDSAVYLCASKGGTNTGGLFFGEGSRLTVL.

This clonotype was seen a few times. The J gene is TRBJ1-1, the V gene TRBV10-2; no clear D. Deletions cut 8 bases from V and 1 base from J, with 5 bases between. The V gene's germline CDR1 is WSHSY and CDR2 SAAADI. The CDR3 totals 11 residues. The CDR3 sequence: CASRWNTEAFF. CDR3 bases: TGCGCCAGCCGGTGGAACACTGAAGCTTTCTTT.

Note on this clonotype: A much larger clone lies a single base off, so this may be a read error. The chain employs TRBV6-5 and TRBJ1-2; 9 nucleotides match TRBD1. CDR1 MNHEY and CDR2 SVGAGI come from the germline V gene. This CDR3 is built from 13 residues. J lost 4 bases, V lost 4 bases, and 1 base had no gene match. CDR3 coding DNA: TGTGCCAGCAGTTGGGACAGGGTCTATGGCTACACCTTC. Translated, it gives CASSWDRVYGYTF.

This clonotype was counted many times. This chain links TRBV25-1 with TRBJ2-2; either TRBD1 or TRBD2 may supply D (6 bases each). Looked up from germline, CDR1 is MGHDK and CDR2 is SYGVNS. This CDR3 has 13 amino acids. The V and J ends lost 7 bases and 7 bases respectively, with 13 bases between them. The DNA for the CDR3 is TGTGCCAGCATCAGGGGAGGAGGCGGGGAGCTGTTTTTT. This sequence encodes CASIRGGGGELFF. Combining the CDR3 with reference TRBV25-1 and TRBJ2-2 gives the whole variable domain EADIYQTPRYLVIGTGKKITLECSQTMGHDKMYWYQQDPGMELHLIHYSYGVNSTEKGDLSSESTVSRIRTEHFPLTLESARPSHTSQYLCASIRGGGGELFFGEGSRLTVL.

The rearrangement uses TRBV2 and TRBJ1-4; tentatively, D is TRBD1 (5 bases). Per germline, CDR1 SNHLY and CDR2 FYNNEI. V was cut by 7 bases and J by 7 bases, with 22 bases left in between. This CDR3 comprises 16 residues. CDR3 protein: CASTKNPAGRGEKLFF. Here the CDR3 DNA reads TGTGCCAGCACCAAAAACCCGGCAGGGCGAGGTGAAAAACTGTTTTTT.